What follows describes a single T cell receptor beta chain. Which antigen it targets is not known. This same CDR3 is encoded by further DNA sequences in the sample. This record comes from a study of cytomegalovirus exposure and HLA in healthy donors (dated by TCRdb to the late 2010s). Study-level background: According to an earlier analysis of 587 of the donors, 150 million to 200 million T cells yielded 90 million to 130 million unique TCR beta sequences and about 280 Gb of sequence data. An early release that covered about 600 HLA-typed donors contained approximately 300 gigabases of sequencing data and 80 million or so unique TCR sequences. Of the 350 to 400 genotyped donors, roughly 80% fell in the genetic ancestry cluster associated with self-reported Caucasian donors. The study aimed to test whether cataloging public T cell receptors could reveal signatures of past pathogen exposure. Using immunosequencing, the study profiled T cell repertoires from 500 to 800 subjects and related those repertoires to cytomegalovirus serostatus. Besides the first cohort of hundreds of subjects, a separate validation cohort made up of 90 to 150 different subjects was used. To predict cytomegalovirus infection status, the study brought together high-throughput TCR immunosequencing, statistical association of individual TCRs with disease status, and machine learning. In a later analysis, previously published TCR beta repertoires from hundreds of donors were re-analyzed and high-resolution HLA genotyping was added so that TCR occurrence patterns could be studied. Rather than using new phenotypic data, the later analysis identified candidate immune exposures from TCR beta sequences and from how often those sequences occurred across donors. To decide whether each TCR beta V gene segment behaved as functional or pseudogenic, an earlier analysis of some 580 of the donors relied on high-throughput TCR beta sequencing. Donor age, sex, ethnicity and CMV serostatus were collected together with the repertoire data. A later genetic analysis took genome-wide SNP genotypes for about 65% of the 666 donors and used that subset as a discovery cohort. Every repertoire in the discovery cohort had been generated on one and the same sequencing platform. Class I and class II HLA loci were covered by the typing at four-digit resolution. Typing coverage differed by locus: A, B, C, DRB1 and DQB1 were typed in roughly 629-630 donors, DQA1 in 500 to 550, DPA1 in some 610, and DPB1 in 450 to 490. Because of strong linkage in the cohort, roughly five DR-DQ haplotypes were treated as single units for association and clustering. On average, around 240,000 unique TCR beta nucleotide sequences were sequenced per donor among several hundred genotyped donors of the cohort, with 15% to 20% of those sequences being non-productive.

Library creation used the immunoSEQ multiplex PCR assay. A mixture of 60 forward primers for TCR Vbeta segments and 13 reverse primers for TCR Jbeta segments was used in the multiplex PCR. The CDR3 region of rearranged TCR beta genes was amplified from genomic DNA by a multiplex PCR assay. The amplified TCR beta libraries were sequenced on the Illumina HiSeq System as 87-base-pair reads. Regarding the original processing steps: In a later analysis, 70 million to 95 million unique TCR beta chains were counted across the 666 repertoires, and some 10 million of these chains were shared by at least two donors. Raw reads were error-corrected and collapsed into unique sequences with a nearest-neighbor algorithm that merged closely related sequences to remove PCR and sequencing errors. V, D and J gene segments were assigned by aligning CDR3 sequences to IMGT reference sequences. For a sequence to be retained, a match of at least six nucleotides was required to both a V gene segment and a J gene segment. A rearrangement was called productive if the CDR3 had no stop codons and remained in frame with V and J, and every other rearrangement was called non-productive. CDR3 was defined by IMGT convention, running from the second conserved V-encoded cysteine to the conserved J-encoded phenylalanine. In an earlier analysis of 550 to 650 of the donors, sequences lacking an unambiguous match to a single V gene segment were excluded. In an earlier analysis of about 590 of the donors, a V segment was called functional when productive rearrangements were above 56.7%, and segregating when the standard deviation between donors exceeded 5%. A statistical classification framework was built for diagnosing cytomegalovirus status from the catalog of TCR beta chain sequences. In a later analysis, V and J genes were assigned by comparing TCR nucleotide sequences against IMGT/GENE-DB human TR gene sequences. Using the TCRdist pipeline, a later analysis assigned CDR3 sequences along with most-parsimonious VDJ recombination scenarios. In a later analysis, each TCR beta chain was defined by its CDR3 amino acid sequence together with its V-gene family, and reads without a unique V-gene family were excluded. In a later analysis, around 650 highly shared, low-generation-probability nucleotide sequences were removed to address suspected cross-contamination and a sequencing artifact. In a later analysis, a clonal expansion index was calculated for each public chain from normalized within-repertoire ranks of inferred template counts. A later analysis computed generation probabilities with a VDJ recombination model fitted to out-of-frame rearrangements, and checked the results against IGoR. In a later analysis, TCR-TCR, TCR-HLA and TCR-CMV co-occurrence was scored with hypergeometric tests, and a repertoire-size bias correction was applied to TCR pairs. False discovery rates were estimated in a later analysis by permuting HLA or CMV assignments 20 times. In a later analysis, co-occurring TCRs were grouped with DBSCAN, and TCRdist sequence similarity was added when clustering was performed within HLA-allele-positive subsets. Repertoires with fewer than 30,000 or more than 120,000 public chains were left out of co-occurrence clustering, as were roughly five repertoires with anomalous nucleotide sharing. TCRdb carries this immuneACCESS record with in-frame sequences only. Its versions omit some clonotypes, under half of them owing to an unresolved V gene in the studies checked, with the rest unexplained. V and J calls and clone size come straight from that table; D and trimming were deduced from the DNA. The table held for this sample gives approximately 45,000 clones. 8.1% of the sample lies in the top ten.

The research as a whole found: Immune exposure information for the cohort was limited to CMV serostatus. An earlier analysis of around 500 of the donors showed that most TCR beta V segments appeared in productive rearrangements either about 87% or about 30% of the time, which broadly matched IMGT annotations. Because counts were too low, approximately 18 rarely observed V segments, including chromosome 9 orphons, were excluded from the earlier analysis of a few hundred of the donors. In both the original and validation cohorts, the classifier was reported to diagnose cytomegalovirus status with high specificity and sensitivity. Most CMV-associated TCR beta chains appeared to be HLA-restricted in a later analysis, and the HLA associations seemed to be driven largely by CMV exposure. Across donors, most TCR sequences were observed very rarely, whereas some public TCRs were present in many individuals. A later genetic analysis reported fewer N-insertions in productive TCRs among donors in an Asian-associated ancestry cluster than the roughly 700-donor mean. In a later analysis, TCR association rates were found to vary across HLA loci, with the most associated TCRs seen for DRB1 alleles and the fewest for HLA-C alleles. Sequencing depth was assumed to be roughly uniform across donors in the presence/absence analyses, though that assumption may not hold. Only TCR beta chains were sequenced in this cohort, and the absence of alpha or paired-chain data limited detectable features. In a later analysis, several top co-occurrence clusters were reported to appear linked to parvovirus B19, influenza, CMV and Epstein-Barr virus. Correlated functional status among segregating V segments might reflect linkage disequilibrium, but an unknown experimental factor could not be ruled out. A later analysis found that HLA-associated TCR beta chains were more clonally expanded and had lower generation probabilities than equally common non-associated chains. A total of 150 to 200 TCR beta chains were listed by the study as associated with cytomegalovirus. Because HLA typing was unavailable for some donors at each locus, only the typed subset was used in association tests. The authors suggested that the approach could potentially be generalized to other disease states and immunological phenotypes. Specific HLA alleles were associated with 16,951 TCR beta sequences at a false discovery rate of 0.05 in a later analysis. In vitro tests confirmed that a few of the cytomegalovirus-associated TCR beta chains recognize cytomegalovirus antigens. When HLA alleles, especially DR and DQ, strongly co-occurred, TCR associations were difficult to assign to individual alleles. The sequencing pipeline was judged likely to have produced a cluster of highly shared sequence variants as a technical artifact. An association between a missense DCLRE1C variant and V-gene and J-gene trimming of TCR beta chains was found in a later genetic analysis and replicated in an independent cohort. A further reported finding was that TCR beta sequences accurately predicted the HLA-A and HLA-B alleles for most subjects in the first cohort.

The cohort consisted of fewer than 700 healthy bone marrow donors. All cohort members were sampled while nominally healthy, although unrecorded immune exposures were likely present. The donor tested CMV seronegative and was one of the 352 seronegative cohort members. Each donor provided a peripheral blood sample, and peripheral blood mononuclear cells were used for TCR beta sequencing. Genomic DNA extraction from the blood cell samples was performed with the Qiagen DNeasy Blood Extraction Kit. Input material: PBMCs. The TCR comes from a male donor in good health and CMV-seronegative.

The nucleotide sequence reads as follows: TGTGCCAGCAGCTTGCAGGTTAACACCGGGGAGCTGTTTTTT. It codes for CASSLQVNTGELFF. The chain is assembled from TRBV5-8 and TRBJ2-2; no D segment can be confidently identified. The CDR3 measures 14 amino acids from cysteine to phenylalanine. The only DNA kept is the CDR3, 42 bases in frame from the first base. CDR1 and CDR2 are read off the germline V gene as SGHTS and YDEGEE. Between the V and J ends, shortened by 1 base and 2 bases respectively, the junction contains 6 bases.